This T cell receptor (beta chain) is from a study of CD8+ T cells in alopecia areata. Study findings and constraints: Tofacitinib significantly lowered scalp clonality and expanded CD8+ clones among the top 100.

Germline CDR1 reads SNHLY; CDR2 reads FYNNEI. The length of the CDR3 is 13 residues. V was clipped by 6 bases and J by 6 bases, with 14 bases between them. Comment on this clone: Its antigen is still unknown.

The treatment denotes: oral pan-JAK inhibitor, 5-10 mg twice daily. Alopecia areata patients provided lesional scalp punch biopsies and peripheral blood. The sequencing template was cDNA reverse transcribed from extracted RNA. TCRdb's table, derived via immunoSEQ multiplex PCR, lists solely in-frame clones and lacks some. Among approximately 210,000 clones listed, approximately 57% were seen once. Sample: CD4+ T cells sorted from blood, taken at week 24, from a patient treated with tofacitinib. This receptor was obtained from a human donor with alopecia areata. This sequence joins TRBV2 and TRBJ1-1; no clear D. The chain's CDR3 is CASRDFKSPEAFF. In DNA, the CDR3 is TGTGCCAGCAGGGACTTTAAGAGTCCTGAAGCTTTCTTT.